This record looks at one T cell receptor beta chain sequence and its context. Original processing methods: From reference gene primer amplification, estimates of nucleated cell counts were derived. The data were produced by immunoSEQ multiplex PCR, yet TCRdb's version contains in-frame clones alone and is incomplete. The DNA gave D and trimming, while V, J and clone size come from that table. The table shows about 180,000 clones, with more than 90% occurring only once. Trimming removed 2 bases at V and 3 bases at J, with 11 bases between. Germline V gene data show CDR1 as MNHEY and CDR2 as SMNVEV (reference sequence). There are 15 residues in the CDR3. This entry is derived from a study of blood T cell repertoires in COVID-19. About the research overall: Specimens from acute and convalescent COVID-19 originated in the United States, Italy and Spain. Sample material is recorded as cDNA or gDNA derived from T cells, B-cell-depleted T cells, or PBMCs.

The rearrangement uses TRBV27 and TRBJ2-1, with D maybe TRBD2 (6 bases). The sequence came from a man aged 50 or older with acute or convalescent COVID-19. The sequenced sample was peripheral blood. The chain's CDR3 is CASSLIGSIYNEQFF. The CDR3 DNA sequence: TGTGCCAGCAGTTTAATCGGGAGTATCTACAATGAGCAGTTCTTC.